The 20 T cell receptor beta chains in this list originate from one sample, sequenced in a study of vaccination effects on CD4 cells after COVID-19. Data came from immunoSEQ multiplex PCR; TCRdb stores just in-frame clones and leaves some out. The sample has tens of thousands of clones; approximately 81% are singletons. Antigens for these TCRs are unknown. Before sequencing took place, the ViraFEST assay used viral peptide pools to expand antigen-specific CD4+ T cells. Following culture for around 9 days, CD4+ T cells were isolated. The sequences come from CD4+ T cells from PBMCs cultured with HCoV-229E spike peptides, collected before COVID-19 vaccination. The receptor set was obtained from a human donor who received a COVID-19 vaccine.

This clone is a singleton in its sample. This rearrangement joins TRBV19 to TRBJ1-4; 11 positions agree with TRBD1. CDR1 and CDR2 (germline): LNHDA, SQIVND (reference sequence). The junction had 5 bases not matched to a gene; V was cut back by 4 bases and J by 7 bases. The CDR3 covers 15 residues. The CDR3 region is CASSRTGGAGEKLFF. The CDR3 DNA sequence: TGTGCCAGTAGTAGGACAGGGGGCGCGGGTGAAAAACTGTTTTTT.

The chain carries TRBV2 and TRBJ2-2; 13 positions match TRBD2. Germline V gene lookup returns CDR1 SNHLY and CDR2 FYNNEI. CDR3 length equals 18 residues. After removal of 8 bases from V and 0 bases from J, the junction contained 9 bases not matched to a gene. The CDR3 here is CASQRLAGGSSNTGELFF. The CDR3 DNA follows: TGTGCCAGCCAAAGACTAGCGGGGGGAAGCTCGAACACCGGGGAGCTGTTTTTT.

This chain uses TRBV5-1 with TRBJ2-1; 11 positions agree with TRBD2. The V and J ends lost 0 bases and 9 bases, in that order; junction bases with no gene match: 5. This CDR3 contains 15 residues. Germline assignment: CDR1 SGHRS and CDR2 YFSETQ. The CDR3 region has the DNA TGCGCCAGCAGCTTGGAACTAGCGGGGGCGCTTGAGCAGTTCTTC. Its translation: CASSLELAGALEQFF.

This clone appeared once. The V and J genes are TRBV6-1 and TRBJ2-2; 7 bases line up with TRBD1. With 1 base clipped from V and 7 bases from J, the junction kept 6 bases outside the gene matches. Germline CDR1 is MNHNS and CDR2 is SASEGT. This CDR3 comprises 15 residues. The CDR3 DNA reads TGTGCCAGCAGTGAAGGGACAGGCTTTATCGGGGAGCTGTTTTTT. Protein product: CASSEGTGFIGELFF.

V is TRBV15 and J is TRBJ2-1; weak D call: TRBD2 (6 bases). This CDR3 is 16 amino acids long. The germline CDR1 and CDR2 sequences are LNHNV and YYDKDF (reference sequence). The V end was cut by 1 base, the J end by 3 bases, with 13 bases between. The CDR3 reads CATSRGRAELYNEQFF. The DNA of the CDR3 is TGTGCCACCAGCAGAGGGAGGGCAGAACTCTACAATGAGCAGTTCTTC.

By share, this clone counts as medium-sized (0.01 to 0.1%). V and J are TRBV2 and TRBJ1-2, with 8 bases identical to TRBD1. V shed 5 bases and J 3 bases; nucleotides not matched to a gene: 2. CDR3 length equals 13 residues. Germline CDR1 SNHLY, CDR2 FYNNEI. DNA for the CDR3: TGTGCCAGCAGTTCGACAGGGGACTATGGCTACACCTTC. As protein: CASSSTGDYGYTF.

This chain links TRBV7-2 with TRBJ2-3, with D possibly matching TRBD2 (7 bases). The CDR3 loop spans 16 amino acids. CDR1 is SGHTA, CDR2 FQGNSA, per germline. V was cut by 5 bases and J by 2 bases, with 17 bases left in between. CDR3 amino acids: CASSPRAGANTDTQYF. The CDR3 coding sequence is TGTGCCAGCAGCCCAAGGGCGGGGGCGAACACAGATACGCAGTATTTT.

The CDR3 protein is CASSLYLVTNTGELFF. The CDR3 DNA is TGTGCCAGCAGCCTTTATTTAGTTACGAACACCGGGGAGCTGTTTTTT. The rearrangement links TRBV14 to TRBJ2-2, with D hard to call. Trimming removed 4 bases at V and 0 bases at J, with 12 bases between. CDR3 length: 16 amino acids. Germline CDR1 is SGHDN and CDR2 is FVKESK.

The V and J genes are TRBV4-2 and TRBJ1-4, with a possible D match to TRBD1 (6 bases). Trimming left V 4 bases short and J 8 bases short, with 14 bases between. CDR1 and CDR2 (germline): LGHNA, YNFKEQ. There are 14 residues in the CDR3. CDR3 coding DNA: TGTGCCAGCAGCCGGGGGCAGGGTGGAGAAAAACTGTTTTTT. It specifies CASSRGQGGEKLFF.

This chain uses TRBV5-5 with TRBJ1-5, with D perhaps matching TRBD1 (5 bases). CDR3 size: 14 residues. Germline lookup yields CDR1 SGHKS and CDR2 YYEKEE (reference sequence). Trimming took 3 bases from V and 7 from J, leaving 14 bases between them. The CDR3: CASSSGQLGQPQHF. CDR3 bases: TGTGCCAGCAGCTCCGGACAACTTGGACAGCCCCAGCATTTT.

This chain links TRBV6-2 or TRBV6-3 with TRBJ2-7; D may correspond to TRBD1 or TRBD2 (7 bases each). V gave up 7 bases and J gave up 5 bases, with 15 bases separating them. CDR1 and CDR2 (germline): MNHEY, SVGEGT. This CDR3 has 13 amino acids. CDR3 DNA: TGTGCCAGCACCCCAGGGGGGGGAAACGAGCAGTACGTC. Protein: CASTPGGGNEQYV.

The DNA for the CDR3 is TGTGCCAGCACCCGGCGGGGGGCTGGAAACACCATATATTTT. Protein product: CASTRRGAGNTIYF. V usage is TRBV5-6 and J usage is TRBJ1-3; possible D gene TRBD1, 5 bases. V was shortened by 6 bases and J by 2 bases, with 12 bases between the two germline ends. The CDR3 totals 14 residues. Germline CDR1 SGHDT, CDR2 YYEEEE.

In regard to this clone: No conserved phenylalanine or tryptophan is present at the end of the CDR3, so a read error is the likely explanation. No DNA is shown, since the ends of the CDR3 on it are uncertain; the CDR3 is the one TCRdb lists. The rearrangement uses TRBV7-2 and TRBJ1-2; TRBD1, the table's D call, was not compared with the DNA. The germline CDR1 and CDR2 sequences are SGHTA and FQGNSA. Termini included, the CDR3 measures 9 amino acids. This CDR3 is CASSRFMAA.

The chain recombines TRBV9 with TRBJ1-6, with D tentatively TRBD1 (6 bases). Trimming took 0 bases from V and 3 from J, leaving 7 bases between them. From germline, CDR1 is SGDLS and CDR2 YYNGEE. This CDR3 is 15 amino acids long. The CDR3 reads CASSVGQDYNSPLHF. DNA for the CDR3: TGTGCCAGCAGCGTAGGACAGGACTATAATTCACCCCTCCACTTT.

This clone is a singleton in its sample. The chain has TRBV5-1 and TRBJ2-7, with a tentative D call TRBD2 (5 bases). The CDR3 length is 13 residues. Trimming removed 4 bases from V and 0 bases from J, with 8 bases in between. Germline CDR1 and CDR2: SGHRS and YFSETQ. CDR3 amino acids: CASSLGSSYEQYV. The CDR3 DNA follows: TGCGCCAGCAGCCTGGGGAGCTCCTACGAGCAGTACGTC.

The V gene is TRBV10-1, the J gene TRBJ2-3, with unresolved D. Trimming left V 2 bases short and J 12 bases short, with 12 bases between. There are 12 residues in the CDR3. CDR1 and CDR2 from the germline V gene are WNHNN and SYGVQD (reference sequence). Here the CDR3 DNA reads TGCGCCAGCAGTGAGGTCCGATCTCTACAGTATTTT. Its translation is CASSEVRSLQYF.

The chain recombines TRBV14 with TRBJ2-5; D is possibly TRBD2 (5 bases). The CDR3 runs to 15 residues. Between the trimmed V and J ends, which lost 3 bases and 2 bases, there was a span of 13 bases. CDR1 and CDR2 from the germline V gene are SGHDN and FVKESK. DNA for the CDR3: TGTGCCAGCAGCCACCACGCGGGCCAGCAAGAGACCCAGTACTTC. Translation gives CASSHHAGQQETQYF.

The chain is built from TRBV2 and TRBJ1-4; 7 nucleotides agree with TRBD1. Looked up from germline, CDR1 is SNHLY and CDR2 is FYNNEI. Unmatched junction bases numbered 8, after V lost 3 bases and J lost 7 bases. This CDR3 region has 15 residues. The CDR3 spells CASSDSGPGGEKLFF. Here the CDR3 DNA reads TGTGCCAGCAGTGATTCAGGGCCAGGGGGTGAAAAACTGTTTTTT.

This clone has a single count. The chain carries TRBV19 and TRBJ2-2; 7 nucleotides match TRBD1. Trimming removed 3 bases from V and 6 bases from J; junction bases left unmatched: 4. This CDR3 comprises 14 residues. The germline V gene has CDR1 LNHDA and CDR2 SQIVND (reference sequence). The CDR3 sequence is CASSITGVAGELFF. CDR3 DNA: TGTGCCAGTAGTATCACAGGGGTGGCCGGGGAGCTGTTTTTT.

CDR3 sequence reads: CASSPRTSGGATDTQYF. CDR3 DNA sequence: TGTGCCAGCAGCCCCAGGACTAGCGGGGGGGCCACAGATACGCAGTATTTT. The chain employs TRBV7-2 and TRBJ2-3, with TRBD2 matching 15 bases. The ends lost 5 bases at V and 2 bases at J; junction bases unmatched: 5. Germline assignment: CDR1 SGHTA and CDR2 FQGNSA. The CDR3 runs 17 residues.